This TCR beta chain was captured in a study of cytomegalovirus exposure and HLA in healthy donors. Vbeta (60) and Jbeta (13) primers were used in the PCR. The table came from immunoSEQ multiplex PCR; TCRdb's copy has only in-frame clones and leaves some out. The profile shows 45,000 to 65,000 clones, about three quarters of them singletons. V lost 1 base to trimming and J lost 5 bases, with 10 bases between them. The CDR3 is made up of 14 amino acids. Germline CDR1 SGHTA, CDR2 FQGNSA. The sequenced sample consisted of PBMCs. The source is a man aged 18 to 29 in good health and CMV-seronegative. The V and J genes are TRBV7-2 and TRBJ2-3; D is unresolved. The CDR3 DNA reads TGTGCCAGCAGCTTAGATACCGGAGTAGATACGCAGTATTTT. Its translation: CASSLDTGVDTQYF.